This TCR beta chain was profiled in a study of blood T cell repertoires in COVID-19. This clone was counted a single time. Original processing methods: Amplified reference gene primers provided the basis for estimating nucleated cell counts. Measured with immunoSEQ multiplex PCR; TCRdb has only the in-frame clones, and not every one. That table furnishes V, J and clone size, whereas the DNA furnished D and trimming. Among roughly 150,000 clones listed, roughly four fifths were seen once. This receptor was obtained from a woman older than 75 with acute or convalescent COVID-19. Sequenced: peripheral blood.

The CDR3 DNA sequence: TGTGCCAGCAGGGGAAGACTAGCGGTCATCACAGATACGCAGTATTTT. It specifies CASRGRLAVITDTQYF. The chain carries TRBV28 and TRBJ2-3; 9 nucleotides agree with TRBD2. Germline-derived CDR1 and CDR2 are MDHEN and SYDVKM. With V trimmed by 6 bases and J by 2 bases, 9 bases remained unmatched. This CDR3 has 16 amino acids.